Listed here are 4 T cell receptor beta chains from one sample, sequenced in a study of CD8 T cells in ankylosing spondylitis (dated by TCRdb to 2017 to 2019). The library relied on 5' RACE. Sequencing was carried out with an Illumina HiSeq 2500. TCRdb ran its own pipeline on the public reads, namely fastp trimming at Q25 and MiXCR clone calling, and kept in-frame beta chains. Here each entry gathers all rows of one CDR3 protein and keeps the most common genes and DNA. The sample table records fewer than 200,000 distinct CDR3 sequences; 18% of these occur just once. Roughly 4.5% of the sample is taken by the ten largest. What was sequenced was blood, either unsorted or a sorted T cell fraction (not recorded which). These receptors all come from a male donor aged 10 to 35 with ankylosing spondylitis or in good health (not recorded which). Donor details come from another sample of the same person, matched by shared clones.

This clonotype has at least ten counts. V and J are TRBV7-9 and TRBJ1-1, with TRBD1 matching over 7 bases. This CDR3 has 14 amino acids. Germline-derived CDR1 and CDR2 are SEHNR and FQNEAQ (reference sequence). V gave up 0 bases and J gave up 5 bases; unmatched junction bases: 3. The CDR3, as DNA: TGTGCCAGCAGCTTAGCTCCAGGGGGGACTGAAGCTTTCTTT. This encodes CASSLAPGGTEAFF.

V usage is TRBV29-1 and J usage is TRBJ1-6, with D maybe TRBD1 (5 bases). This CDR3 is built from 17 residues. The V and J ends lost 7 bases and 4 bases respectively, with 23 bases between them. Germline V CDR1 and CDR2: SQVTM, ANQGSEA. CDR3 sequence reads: CSASGTACPFYNSPLHF. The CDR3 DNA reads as TGCAGCGCATCCGGGACGGCGTGCCCCTTTTATAATTCACCCCTCCACTTT.

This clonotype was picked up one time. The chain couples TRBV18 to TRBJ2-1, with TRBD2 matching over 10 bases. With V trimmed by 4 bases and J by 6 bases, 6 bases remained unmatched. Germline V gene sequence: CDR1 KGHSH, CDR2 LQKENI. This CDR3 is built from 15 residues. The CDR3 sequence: CASSQTSGNGNEQFF. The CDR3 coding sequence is TGTGCCAGCTCACAAACTAGCGGGAATGGCAATGAGCAGTTCTTC.

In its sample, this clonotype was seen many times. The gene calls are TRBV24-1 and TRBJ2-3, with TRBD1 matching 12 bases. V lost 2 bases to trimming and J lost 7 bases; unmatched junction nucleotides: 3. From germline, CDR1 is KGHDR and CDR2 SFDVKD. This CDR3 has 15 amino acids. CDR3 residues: CATSDSGQGAYTQYF. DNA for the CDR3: TGTGCCACCAGTGATTCGGGACAGGGGGCATATACGCAGTATTTT.